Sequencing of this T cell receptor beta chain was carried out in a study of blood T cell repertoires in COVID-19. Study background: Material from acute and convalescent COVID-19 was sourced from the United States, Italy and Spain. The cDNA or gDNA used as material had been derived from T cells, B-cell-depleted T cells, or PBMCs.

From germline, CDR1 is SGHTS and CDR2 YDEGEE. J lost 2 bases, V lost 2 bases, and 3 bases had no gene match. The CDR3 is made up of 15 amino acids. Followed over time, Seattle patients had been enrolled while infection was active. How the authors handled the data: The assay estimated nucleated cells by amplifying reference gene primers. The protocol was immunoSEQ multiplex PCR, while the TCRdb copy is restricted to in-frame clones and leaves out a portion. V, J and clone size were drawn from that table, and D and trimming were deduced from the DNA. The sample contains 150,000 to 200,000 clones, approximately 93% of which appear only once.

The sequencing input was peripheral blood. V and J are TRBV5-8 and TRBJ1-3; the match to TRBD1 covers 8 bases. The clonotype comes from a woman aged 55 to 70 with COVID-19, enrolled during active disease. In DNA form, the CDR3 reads TGTGCCAGCAGCTTAAGGACAGGGACTGGAAACACCATATATTTT. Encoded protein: CASSLRTGTGNTIYF.